This record concerns one T cell receptor beta chain sequence. The record originates from a study of control samples from healthy donors and cancer patients. Method: immunoSEQ multiplex PCR; TCRdb's copy keeps in-frame clones and lacks some. This sample has about 130,000 clones; about 95% occur once, and the top ten carry about 3.5%. V lost 5 bases and J lost 2, with 14 bases in between. The germline V gene has CDR1 KGHDR and CDR2 SFDVKD. The CDR3 runs 15 residues. The sequencing input was blood. The receptor comes from a young man in good health. The chain couples TRBV24-1 to TRBJ1-2; D gene uncertain. CDR3 sequence: CATSAPGETNYGYTF. CDR3 bases: TGTGCCACCAGTGCCCCGGGAGAGACCAACTATGGCTACACCTTC.